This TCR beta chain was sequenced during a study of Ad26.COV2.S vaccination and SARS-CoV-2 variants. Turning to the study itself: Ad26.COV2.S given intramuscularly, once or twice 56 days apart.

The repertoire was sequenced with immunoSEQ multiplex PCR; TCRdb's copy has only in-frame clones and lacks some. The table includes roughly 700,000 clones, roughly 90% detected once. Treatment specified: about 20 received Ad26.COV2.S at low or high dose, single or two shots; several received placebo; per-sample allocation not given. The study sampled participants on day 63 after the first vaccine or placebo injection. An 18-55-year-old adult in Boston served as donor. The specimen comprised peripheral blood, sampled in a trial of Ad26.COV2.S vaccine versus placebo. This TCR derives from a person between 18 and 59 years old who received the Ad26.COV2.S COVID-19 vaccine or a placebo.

This CDR3 is CATSRVRQVLGHNEQFF. The CDR3, as DNA: TGTGCCACCAGCAGAGTCCGTCAGGTCTTAGGACACAATGAGCAGTTCTTC. The V call is TRBV15, the J call TRBJ2-1; D unresolved. This CDR3 is 17 amino acids long. Trimming removed 1 base at V and 5 bases at J, with 18 bases between. Germline-derived CDR1 and CDR2 are LNHNV and YYDKDF (reference sequence).